This T cell receptor beta chain was retrieved from a study of blood T cell repertoires in COVID-19. Study as a whole: Sample material is recorded as cDNA or gDNA derived from T cells, B-cell-depleted T cells, or PBMCs.

Only in-frame clones appear in the TCRdb table, and some are missing; sequencing was by immunoSEQ multiplex PCR. The sample lists under 250,000 clones; roughly 90% were seen once. J was trimmed by 5 bases and V by 1 base; bases with no gene match: 7. Germline V gives CDR1 SGHDN, CDR2 FVKESK. The CDR3 extends over 16 amino acids. The chain has TRBV14 and TRBJ2-3; TRBD2 aligns across 9 bases. The source is a woman younger than 45 with acute COVID-19. Sequenced sample: PBMCs or T cells enriched from blood (not recorded which). The CDR3 loop reads CASSQVAGGPGDTQYF. The CDR3 DNA reads as TGTGCCAGCAGCCAAGTTGCGGGGGGGCCCGGAGATACGCAGTATTTT. Full variable domain (missing parts from reference TRBV14 and TRBJ2-3): EAGVTQFPSHSVIEKGQTVTLRCDPISGHDNLYWYRRVMGKEIKFLLHFVKESKQDESGMPNNRFLAERTGGTYSTLKVQPAELEDSGVYFCASSQVAGGPGDTQYFGPGTRLTVL.